Below, one T cell receptor beta chain is given with its context. These data are taken from a study of sequential checkpoint blockade in melanoma. The method was immunoSEQ multiplex PCR; TCRdb's version includes in-frame clones alone and lacks a portion of them. In the table there are about 27,000 clones, 77% of which are singletons. Treatment meaning: randomized to nivolumab then ipilimumab (arm A) or the reverse (arm B). The germline V gene encodes CDR1 GTSNPN and CDR2 SVGIG (reference sequence). V lost 8 bases to trimming and J lost 2 bases, with 11 bases between them. The CDR3 contains 12 residues.

This chain links TRBV30 with TRBJ2-3, with a possible D match to TRBD2 (6 bases). The receptor was derived from a human donor with melanoma. The sequencing here drew on CD8+ T cells sorted from blood (inferred from file names), taken from a patient given nivolumab and ipilimumab in sequence. CDR3 residues: CALGGPTDTQYF. The CDR3 DNA reads TGTGCCCTGGGGGGACCCACAGATACGCAGTATTTT.